What follows are 8 T cell receptor beta chains derived from one specimen sequenced in a study of blood T cells in healthy people across ages. A second 7 to 11 cycle PCR used barcoded and J-beta primers. TCRdb reanalysed the 5' RACE reads using MiXCR and keeps one entry per CDR3 protein. The data contain around 750,000 distinct CDR3 sequences, approximately 53% of them singletons. The material sequenced was blood. The receptor set was obtained from a man older than 75 in good health.

The genes are TRBV5-1 and TRBJ1-6, with D unclear. The CDR3 consists of 14 residues. Germline values: CDR1 SGHRS, CDR2 YFSETQ. The V end was cut by 0 bases, the J end by 13 bases, with 14 bases between. The CDR3: CASSLGGEVHPLHF. DNA of the CDR3: TGCGCCAGCAGCTTGGGTGGGGAGGTTCACCCCCTCCACTTT.

The chain carries TRBV5-1 and TRBJ2-7; D possibly corresponds to TRBD2 (6 bases). Per the germline V gene, CDR1 is SGHRS and CDR2 is YFSETQ. This CDR3 region has 16 residues. V lost 0 bases and J lost 7, with 20 bases in between. The CDR3 here is CASSLGPGAAYNEQYF. The CDR3 coding sequence is TGCGCCAGCAGCTTGGGTCCGGGAGCGGCCTACAATGAGCAGTACTTC.

This chain joins TRBV6-1 and TRBJ2-2; 9 bases fit TRBD1. Germline values: CDR1 MNHNS, CDR2 SASEGT. This CDR3 region has 16 residues. J lost 8 bases, V lost 8 bases, and 15 bases had no gene match. The CDR3 spells CASGHLTGGLIGELFF. For the CDR3, the DNA is TGTGCCAGCGGGCATTTGACAGGGGGTCTCATTGGGGAGCTGTTTTTT.

The J gene is TRBJ2-1, the V gene TRBV5-1; 10 bases are a match to TRBD2. This CDR3 spans 15 amino acids. Germline V CDR1 and CDR2: SGHRS, YFSETQ. Trimming at V came to 3 bases and at J to 5 bases, leaving 5 bases not matched to a gene. The CDR3 coding sequence is TGCGCCAGCAGCTATAGCGGGAGGCCGGACAATGAGCAGTTCTTC. As protein: CASSYSGRPDNEQFF. The variable domain in full, with the rest retrieved from reference TRBV5-1 and TRBJ2-1, is KAGVTQTPRYLIKTRGQQVTLSCSPISGHRSVSWYQQTPGQGLQFLFEYFSETQRNKGNFPGRFSGRQFSNSRSEMNVSTLELGDSALYLCASSYSGRPDNEQFFGPGTRLTVL.

This clonotype was counted between two and nine times. The V call is TRBV5-5, the J call TRBJ2-1; TRBD1 agrees at 9 bases. Germline trimming cut 4 bases from V and 9 bases from J; bases unmatched to any gene: 11. CDR1 and CDR2 from the germline V gene are SGHKS and YYEKEE (reference sequence). This CDR3 has 15 amino acids. In DNA, the CDR3 is TGTGCCAGCAGCCCCAGACAGGGGGTTGGTGGTGAGCAGTTCTTC. It yields the protein CASSPRQGVGGEQFF.

The V gene is TRBV4-2, the J gene TRBJ2-1, with D perhaps TRBD1 or TRBD2 (5 bases each). The V end lost 1 base, the J end lost 8 bases, and 18 bases lay between the germline ends. CDR1 is LGHNA, CDR2 YNFKEQ, per germline. The CDR3 is 16 amino acids. The CDR3 region is CASSQVPGAVFDEQFF. CDR3 sequence (DNA): TGTGCCAGCAGCCAAGTTCCCGGGGCAGTATTCGATGAGCAGTTCTTC.

This rearrangement joins TRBV10-3 to TRBJ1-1, with 7 bases identical to TRBD1. Germline V gene sequence: CDR1 ENHRY, CDR2 SYGVKD. CDR3 length: 15 amino acids. V was clipped by 3 bases and J by 1 base; unmatched bases: 5. CDR3 region: CAISEGGLKNTEAFF. CDR3 in DNA: TGTGCCATCAGTGAAGGGGGCCTAAAGAACACTGAAGCTTTCTTT.

The rearrangement uses TRBV5-1 and TRBJ1-2; D may be TRBD1 (5 bases). V lost 0 bases and J 8 bases, leaving 11 bases between the germline ends. Germline values: CDR1 SGHRS, CDR2 YFSETQ. The CDR3 has 13 residues. CDR3 DNA: TGCGCCAGCAGCTTGGCCAACGGGGACGGCTACACCTTC. Its translation: CASSLANGDGYTF.